This T cell receptor beta chain was found in a study of T cell responses to AZD1222 COVID-19 vaccine. Study-level results: There were mostly white British donors and more females than males, and clonal diversity was possibly underestimated. Vaccination with two AZD1222 doses was followed by a rise in Spike-specific TCR breadth and depth.

Between the trimmed V and J ends, which lost 11 bases and 1 base, there was a span of 11 bases. The CDR3 runs 13 residues. Per the germline V gene, CDR1 is KGHSH and CDR2 is LQKENI. To note about this clone: Its antigen is unknown.

Second-dose recipients at about 4 or about 12 weeks were treated as one pooled group. The table came from immunoSEQ multiplex PCR; TCRdb's copy has only in-frame clones and leaves some out. The sample contains some 110,000 clones, around 89% of which appear only once. The receptor's source is an adult who received the AZD1222 COVID-19 vaccine. The J gene is TRBJ2-2, the V gene TRBV18; no clear D gene. The specimen comprised peripheral blood, sampled 28 days after the second AZD1222 dose. The CDR3 loop reads CASQAQNTGELFF. Here the CDR3 DNA reads TGTGCCTCCCAGGCTCAGAACACCGGGGAGCTGTTTTTT.